The 4 T cell receptor delta chains below were found in one sample sequenced in a study of gamma-delta chains in newborns, infants, children. TCRdb re-called clones from the reads via CATT. The table lists 3,900 or so delta-chain clones, less than 45% of them singletons. Sequenced input: blood. Receptors were obtained from a child who received the measles vaccine.

V gene TRDV2 combines with J gene TRDJ3; TRDD3 aligns across 8 bases. Trimming at V came to 0 bases and at J to 3 bases, leaving 0 bases not matched to a gene. CDR3 length: 16 residues. The germline V gene has CDR1 GEAIGNYY and CDR2 EKD. Written as DNA, the CDR3 is TGTGCCTGTGACACCGGGGGATACTGGGACACCCGACAGATGTTTTTC. Translated: CACDTGGYWDTRQMFF.

This clone is medium-sized in the sample. This rearrangement joins TRDV2 to TRDJ3; D is ambiguous. The CDR3 contains 17 residues. V lost 2 bases to trimming and J lost 1 base, with 11 bases between them. Per the germline V gene, CDR1 is GEAIGNYY and CDR2 is EKD. The DNA of the CDR3 is TGTGCCTGTGACAGCGCGGATTTTTCCTGGGACACCCGACAGATGTTTTTC. Protein sequence: CACDSADFSWDTRQMFF.

By share, this clone ranks as medium-sized. The CDR3 sequence: CALGELGQRWGSYTDKLIF. Here the CDR3 DNA reads TGTGCTCTTGGGGAACTGGGGCAGCGATGGGGATCCTACACCGATAAACTCATCTTT. The chain links TRDV1 to TRDJ1; TRDD3 might be the D (6 bases). Trimming shortened V by 0 bases and J by 0 bases, and 20 bases separated the two germline ends. Germline V gives CDR1 TSWWSYY, CDR2 QGS. CDR3 length: 19 amino acids.

This clone is labeled medium-sized. The chain combines TRAV29/DV5 with TRDJ1; 8 bases are a match to TRDD3. This CDR3 spans 15 amino acids. Trimming removed 5 bases from V and 6 bases from J; junction bases left unmatched: 15. Germline CDR1 reads NSMFDY; CDR2 reads ISSIKDK. DNA of the CDR3: TGTGCAGCCGTGGTAATACTGGGGGGTTCGCATAAACTCATCTTT. Encoded protein: CAAVVILGGSHKLIF.